This T cell receptor beta chain derives from a study of T cell repertoires in cytomegalovirus infection. Study at large: HLA-C-restricted CMV epitopes, recently identified, and well-studied HLA-B-restricted ones were used by the study. Matching HLA type, along with CMV infection, was indicated by public TCR beta signatures. Overall study findings and caveats: HLA-C-restricted, CMV-specific TCR beta clonotypes were dominant ex vivo. Identification of carriers of CMV plus the relevant HLA was performed using cumulative public TCR beta family frequency.

This CDR3 spans 18 amino acids. Trimming left V 3 bases short and J 8 bases short, with 23 bases between. The V gene's germline CDR1 is LNHDA and CDR2 SQIVND (reference sequence). MiXCR, applied by TCRdb to the reads, yields one record per CDR3 protein. Seen here are hundreds of thousands of distinct CDR3 sequences, 30% to 40% observed once, and the top ten hold more than 13%. In the case of this clonotype: What it recognizes is unknown.

The sequence was obtained from a human donor in good health (CMV status not recorded). Some clones in this sample may be carry-over from other donors' samples. Sequencing was performed on cultured CD8+ T cells from PBMCs, taken from culture after CMV antigen stimulation. The J gene is TRBJ1-6, the V gene TRBV19; D may be TRBD1 (6 bases). The CDR3 DNA reads TGTGCCAGTAGTATCGGCCCCTTTTACAGGGCTCAGGATTCACCCCTCCACTTT. Amino acids: CASSIGPFYRAQDSPLHF.